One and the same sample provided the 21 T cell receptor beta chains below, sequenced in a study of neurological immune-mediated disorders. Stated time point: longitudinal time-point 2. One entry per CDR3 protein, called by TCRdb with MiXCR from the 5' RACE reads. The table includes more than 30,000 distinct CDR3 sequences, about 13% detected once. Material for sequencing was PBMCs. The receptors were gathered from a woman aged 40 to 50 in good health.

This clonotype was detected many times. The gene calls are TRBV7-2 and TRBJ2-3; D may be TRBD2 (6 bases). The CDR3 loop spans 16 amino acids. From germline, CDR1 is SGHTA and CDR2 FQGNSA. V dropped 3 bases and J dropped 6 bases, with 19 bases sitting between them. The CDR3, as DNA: TGTGCCAGCAGCTTTGGGCGGGGTCGTTTCACGGATACGCAGTATTTT. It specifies CASSFGRGRFTDTQYF.

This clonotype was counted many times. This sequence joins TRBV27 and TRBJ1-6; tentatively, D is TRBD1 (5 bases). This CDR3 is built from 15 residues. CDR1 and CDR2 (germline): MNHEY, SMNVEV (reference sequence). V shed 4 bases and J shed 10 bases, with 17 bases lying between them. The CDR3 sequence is CASSSMGGVRSPLHF. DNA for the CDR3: TGTGCCAGCAGTTCCATGGGGGGAGTGAGGTCACCCCTCCACTTT.

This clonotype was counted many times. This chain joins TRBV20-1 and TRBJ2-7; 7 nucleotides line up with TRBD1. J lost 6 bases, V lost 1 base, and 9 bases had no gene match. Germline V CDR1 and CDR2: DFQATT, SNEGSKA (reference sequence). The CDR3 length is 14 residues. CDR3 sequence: CSARGVRGTSEQYF. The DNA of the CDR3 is TGCAGTGCTAGAGGAGTCAGGGGGACCTCCGAGCAGTACTTC.

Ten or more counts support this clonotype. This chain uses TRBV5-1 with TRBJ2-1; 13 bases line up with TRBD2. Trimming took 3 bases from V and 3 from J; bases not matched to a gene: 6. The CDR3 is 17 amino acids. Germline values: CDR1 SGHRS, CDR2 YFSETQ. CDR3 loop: CASSWRLAGGDYNEQFF. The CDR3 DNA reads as TGCGCCAGCAGCTGGAGACTAGCGGGGGGAGACTACAATGAGCAGTTCTTC.

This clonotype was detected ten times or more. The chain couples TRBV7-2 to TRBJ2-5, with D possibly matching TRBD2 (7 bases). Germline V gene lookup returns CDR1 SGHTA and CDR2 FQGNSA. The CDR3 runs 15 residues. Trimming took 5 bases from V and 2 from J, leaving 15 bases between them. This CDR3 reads CASSRPQGGQETQYF. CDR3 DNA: TGTGCCAGCAGCCGACCACAGGGAGGGCAAGAGACCCAGTACTTC.

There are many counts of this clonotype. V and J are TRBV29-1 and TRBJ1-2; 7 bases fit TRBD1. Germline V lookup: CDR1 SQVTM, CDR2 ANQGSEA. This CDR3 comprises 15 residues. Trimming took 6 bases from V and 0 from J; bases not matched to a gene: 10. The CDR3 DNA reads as TGCAGCGTGGGCCGGGACAGATCAACTAACTATGGCTACACCTTC. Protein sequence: CSVGRDRSTNYGYTF.

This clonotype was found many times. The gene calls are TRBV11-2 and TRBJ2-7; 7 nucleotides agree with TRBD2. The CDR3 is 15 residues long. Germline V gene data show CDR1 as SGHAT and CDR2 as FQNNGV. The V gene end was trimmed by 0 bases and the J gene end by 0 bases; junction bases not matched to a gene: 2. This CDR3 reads CASSLERGSSYEQYF. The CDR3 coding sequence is TGTGCCAGCAGCTTAGAGCGGGGGAGCTCCTACGAGCAGTACTTC.

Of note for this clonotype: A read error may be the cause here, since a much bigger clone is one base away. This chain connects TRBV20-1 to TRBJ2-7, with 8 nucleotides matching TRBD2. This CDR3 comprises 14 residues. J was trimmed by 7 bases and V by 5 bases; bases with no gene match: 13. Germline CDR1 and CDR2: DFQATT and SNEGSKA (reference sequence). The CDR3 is CSASPGLEGGEQYF. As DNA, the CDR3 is TGCAGTGCTTCACCGGGACTAGAGGGAGGTGAGCAGTACTTC.

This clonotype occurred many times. CDR3 nucleotides: TGTGCCATCAAAGGGACAGTTTACAATGAGCAGTTCTTC. It yields the protein CAIKGTVYNEQFF. V gene TRBV10-3 combines with J gene TRBJ2-1, with 7 bases lining up with TRBD1. The trim removed 7 bases at V and 4 bases at J, leaving 4 bases unmatched. Germline V CDR1 and CDR2: ENHRY, SYGVKD. The CDR3 has 13 amino acids.

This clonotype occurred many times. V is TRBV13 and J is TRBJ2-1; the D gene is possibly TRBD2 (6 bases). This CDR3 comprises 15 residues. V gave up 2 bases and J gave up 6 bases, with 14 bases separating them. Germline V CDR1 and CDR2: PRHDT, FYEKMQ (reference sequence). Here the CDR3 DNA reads TGTGCCAGCAGCTTAAGGAGGGGACCTATCAATGAGCAGTTCTTC. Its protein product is CASSLRRGPINEQFF.

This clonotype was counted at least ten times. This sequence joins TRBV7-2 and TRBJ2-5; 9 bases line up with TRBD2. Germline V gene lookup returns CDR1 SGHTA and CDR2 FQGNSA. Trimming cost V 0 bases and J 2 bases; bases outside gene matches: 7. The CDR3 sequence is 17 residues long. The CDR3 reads CASSLALSSGDQETQYF. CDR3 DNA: TGTGCCAGCAGCTTAGCGCTGTCTAGCGGGGATCAAGAGACCCAGTACTTC.

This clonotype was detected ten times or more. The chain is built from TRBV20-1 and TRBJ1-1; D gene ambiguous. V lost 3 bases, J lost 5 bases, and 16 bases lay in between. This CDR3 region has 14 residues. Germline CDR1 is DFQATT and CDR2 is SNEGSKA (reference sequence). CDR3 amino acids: CSARAILSGTEAFF. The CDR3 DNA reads TGCAGTGCTAGGGCTATTCTGTCGGGAACTGAAGCTTTCTTT.

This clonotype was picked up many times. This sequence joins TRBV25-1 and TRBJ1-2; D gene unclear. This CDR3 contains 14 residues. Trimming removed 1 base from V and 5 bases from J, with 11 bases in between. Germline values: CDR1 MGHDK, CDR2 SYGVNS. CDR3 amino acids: CASSEWKANYGYTF. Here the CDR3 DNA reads TGTGCCAGCAGTGAATGGAAGGCCAATTATGGCTACACCTTC.

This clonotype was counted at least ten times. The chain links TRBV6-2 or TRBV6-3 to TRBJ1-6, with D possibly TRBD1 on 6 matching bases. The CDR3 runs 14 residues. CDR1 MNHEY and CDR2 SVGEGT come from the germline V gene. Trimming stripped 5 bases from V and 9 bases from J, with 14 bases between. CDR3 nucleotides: TGTGCCAGCAGTCAGAGGACAGCCAGTTCACCCCTCCACTTT. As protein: CASSQRTASSPLHF.

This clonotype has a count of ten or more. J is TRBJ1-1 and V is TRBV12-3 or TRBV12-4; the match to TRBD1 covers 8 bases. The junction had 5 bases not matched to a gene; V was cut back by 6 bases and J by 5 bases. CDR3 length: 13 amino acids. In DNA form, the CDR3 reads TGTGCCAGCAGCCTCAGGGGGCATACTGAAGCTTTCTTT. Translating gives CASSLRGHTEAFF.

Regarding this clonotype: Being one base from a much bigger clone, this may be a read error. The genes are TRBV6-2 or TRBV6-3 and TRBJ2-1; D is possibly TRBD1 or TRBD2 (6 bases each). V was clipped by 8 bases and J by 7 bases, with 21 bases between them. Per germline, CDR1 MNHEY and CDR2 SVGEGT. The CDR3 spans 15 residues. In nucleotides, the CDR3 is TGTGCCAGCCACCCCCGGGGGCAGGGGATAAATGAGCAGTTCTTC. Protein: CASHPRGQGINEQFF.

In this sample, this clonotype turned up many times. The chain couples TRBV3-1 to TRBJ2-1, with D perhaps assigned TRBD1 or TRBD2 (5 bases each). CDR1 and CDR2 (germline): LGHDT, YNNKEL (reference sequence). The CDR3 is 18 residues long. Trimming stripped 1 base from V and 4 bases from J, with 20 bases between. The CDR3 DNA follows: TGTGCCAGCAGCCAAGTCCTGCCTAGCCCCACAGGTTACAATGAGCAGTTCTTC. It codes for CASSQVLPSPTGYNEQFF.

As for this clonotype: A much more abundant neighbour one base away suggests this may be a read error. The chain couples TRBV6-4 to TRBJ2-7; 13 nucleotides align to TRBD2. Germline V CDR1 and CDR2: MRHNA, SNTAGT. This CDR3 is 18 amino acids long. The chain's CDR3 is CVSSEEWTGLAGTYEQYF. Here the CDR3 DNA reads TGTGTCAGCAGTGAGGAGTGGACGGGACTAGCGGGGACCTACGAGCAGTACTTC.

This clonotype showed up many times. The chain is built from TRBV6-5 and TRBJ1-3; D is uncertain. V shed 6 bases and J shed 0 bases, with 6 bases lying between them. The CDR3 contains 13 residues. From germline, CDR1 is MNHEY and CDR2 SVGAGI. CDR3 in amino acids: CASRRVSGNTIYF. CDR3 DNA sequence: TGTGCCAGCAGACGAGTCTCTGGAAACACCATATATTTT.

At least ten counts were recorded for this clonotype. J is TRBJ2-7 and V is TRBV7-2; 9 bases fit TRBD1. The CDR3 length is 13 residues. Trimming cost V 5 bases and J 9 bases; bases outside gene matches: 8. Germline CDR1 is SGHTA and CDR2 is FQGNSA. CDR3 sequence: CASSRTGENGQYF. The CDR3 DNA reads TGTGCCAGCAGCAGGACAGGGGAGAACGGGCAGTACTTC.

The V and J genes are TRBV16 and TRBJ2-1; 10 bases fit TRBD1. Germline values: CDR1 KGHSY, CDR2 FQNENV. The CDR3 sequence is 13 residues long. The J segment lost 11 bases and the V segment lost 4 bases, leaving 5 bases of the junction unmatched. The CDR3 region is CASSLEDRGKQFF. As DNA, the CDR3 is TGTGCCAGCAGCCTGGAGGACAGGGGGAAGCAGTTCTTC.